This TCR beta chain was sequenced for a study of graft-versus-host responses after intestinal transplantation. Study-wide points: High graft-versus-host to host-versus-graft clonal ratios were found in allografts of patients who had graft-donor T cell macrochimerism. GvH clones surfaced in recipient marrow, some emerging earlier in ileum or blood. Early post-transplant HvG declines showed an association with peak circulating GvH clone levels.

TCRdb's table, derived via immunoSEQ multiplex PCR, lists solely in-frame clones and lacks some. Found here are some 110,000 clones, 85% to 95% of them singletons; the top ten hold 0.2% to 0.25%. Of note for this clone: The antigen remains undetermined.

CDR3 size: 15 residues. Germline V gene lookup returns CDR1 SGHDT and CDR2 YYEEEE. V lost 0 bases and J lost 4, with 13 bases in between. The receptor was isolated from a human donor who was the organ donor for an intestinal transplant. Sequencing used unstimulated CD4+ T cells sorted from spleen or lymph node cells, obtained before transplant. This chain links TRBV5-6 with TRBJ2-5; D is unresolved. CDR3 in amino acids: CASSLDSGHGETQYF. The CDR3, as DNA: TGTGCCAGCAGCTTGGACTCGGGCCATGGAGAGACCCAGTACTTC.